The clone carrying this T cell receptor beta chain was picked up a small number of times. Two consecutive negative NP/OP PCR tests, clearance, or resolved symptoms defined Cohort 3 recovery. This record belongs to a study of blood T cell repertoires in COVID-19. Across the study: Material from acute and convalescent COVID-19 was sourced from the United States, Italy and Spain.

Study processing details: Counts of nucleated cells, estimated from reference gene primer amplification, were obtained. Using immunoSEQ multiplex PCR, the repertoire was profiled, and TCRdb retains in-frame clones only, with some absent. For V, J and clone size, that table is used; D and trimming come from the DNA. This table holds about 320,000 clones, around 90% found once. The CDR3 extends over 15 amino acids. V dropped 2 bases and J dropped 9 bases, with 14 bases sitting between them. CDR1 and CDR2 from the germline V gene are SGHAT and FQNNGV. Sequencing was performed on PBMCs or T cells enriched from blood (not recorded which). The V gene is TRBV11-2, the J gene TRBJ1-6; D not certain. The origin of this receptor is a woman in her thirties who had recovered from COVID-19. Here the CDR3 DNA reads TGTGCCAGCAGCTTAAATACCCAAACGGGTTCACCCCTCCACTTT. It encodes CASSLNTQTGSPLHF.